This paragraph covers one T cell receptor (beta chain) sequence. The data belong to a study of blood T cells in healthy people across ages. Together with a sample-barcoded 5' primer, a J-beta primer mix was included in a second PCR lasting roughly 6 to 12 cycles. TCRdb independently ran MiXCR on the 5' RACE reads; one entry per CDR3 protein. Found here are approximately 800,000 distinct CDR3 sequences, around 68% of them singletons; the top ten hold 25% to 35%. Losses at the gene ends were 5 bases for V and 3 bases for J; bases not matched to a gene: 11. This CDR3 spans 16 amino acids. The germline V gene has CDR1 SNHLY and CDR2 FYNNEI.

The TCR sequence derives from a man aged 25-45 years in good health. The source material was blood. V is TRBV2 and J is TRBJ2-3; 7 nucleotides agree with TRBD2. In nucleotides, the CDR3 is TGTGCCAGCAGTTCCACGGGGGGACTCTTTACAGATACGCAGTATTTT. Amino acids: CASSSTGGLFTDTQYF.